This T cell receptor beta chain was captured by sequencing in a study of cytomegalovirus exposure and HLA in healthy donors. Study results and caveats: The study listed approximately 160 cytomegalovirus-associated TCR beta chains.

V shed 6 bases, J shed 0 bases, and the junction held 8 bases outside the gene matches. Germline V gene sequence: CDR1 LNHDA, CDR2 SQIVND (reference sequence). There are 15 residues in the CDR3. A note on this clone: Its antigen is not identified.

Only in-frame clones appear in the TCRdb table, and some are missing; sequencing was by immunoSEQ multiplex PCR. The table shows some 170,000 clones, with more than 75% occurring only once. V gene TRBV19 combines with J gene TRBJ2-7, with TRBD2 matching over 7 bases. The receptor comes from a man younger than 35 in good health and CMV-seropositive. Source material: PBMCs. In nucleotides, the CDR3 is TGTGCCAGTAGCCCAGCGGGGAGAGGCTCCTACGAGCAGTACTTC. This sequence encodes CASSPAGRGSYEQYF.